The 14 T cell receptor beta chains below were found in one sample sequenced in a study of OX40 agonist ivuxolimab in advanced cancers. The data were produced by immunoSEQ multiplex PCR, yet TCRdb's version contains in-frame clones alone and is incomplete. The data show more than 35,000 clones, approximately 88% seen once. The sequencing here drew on CD4+ or CD8+ T cells sorted from blood, taken in a trial of the OX40 agonist ivuxolimab. These receptors came from an adult with an advanced solid tumor such as melanoma, head and neck, liver or kidney cancer.

The chain recombines TRBV11-2 with TRBJ2-7; D is unresolved. V lost 4 bases to trimming and J lost 7 bases, with 11 bases between them. The CDR3 has 12 amino acids. CDR1 and CDR2 (germline): SGHAT, FQNNGV. The CDR3 sequence is CASSSTPSEQYF. In DNA, the CDR3 is TGTGCCAGCAGCTCGACCCCAAGTGAGCAGTACTTC. Drawing the rest from reference TRBV11-2 and TRBJ2-7, the complete variable domain is EAGVAQSPRYKIIEKRQSVAFWCNPISGHATLYWYQQILGQGPKLLIQFQNNGVVDDSQLPKDRFSAERLKGVDSTLKIQPAKLEDSAVYLCASSSTPSEQYFGPGTRLTVT.

This chain uses TRBV27 with TRBJ1-1; D uncertain. Trimming removed 0 bases at V and 6 bases at J, with 8 bases between. This CDR3 region has 13 residues. CDR1 and CDR2 from the germline V gene are MNHEY and SMNVEV (reference sequence). Here the CDR3 reads CASSLSPRAEAFF. CDR3 nucleotide sequence: TGTGCCAGCAGTTTATCTCCCCGGGCTGAAGCTTTCTTT.

The J gene is TRBJ2-7, the V gene TRBV14; 9 positions match TRBD1. CDR3 length equals 18 residues. Germline trimming cut 4 bases from V and 7 bases from J; bases unmatched to any gene: 20. The germline gives CDR1 SGHDN, CDR2 FVKESK. CDR3 in amino acids: CASSPFVDADRGIREQYF. In nucleotides, the CDR3 is TGTGCCAGCAGCCCCTTTGTCGATGCAGACAGGGGGATACGGGAGCAGTACTTC.

This clone has just a few counts. The V and J genes are TRBV19 and TRBJ1-2, with D possibly being TRBD1 (5 bases). This CDR3 is 10 amino acids long. V gave up 7 bases and J gave up 8 bases, with 8 bases separating them. The V gene's germline CDR1 is LNHDA and CDR2 SQIVND (reference sequence). For the CDR3, the DNA is TGTGCCAGTACGACAGTCGGCTACACCTTC. This translates into CASTTVGYTF.

This clone was seen just once. The chain recombines TRBV5-1 with TRBJ2-2, with a tentative D call TRBD2 (5 bases). Per the germline V gene, CDR1 is SGHRS and CDR2 is YFSETQ. The V end was cut by 6 bases, the J end by 3 bases, with 12 bases between. This CDR3 spans 14 amino acids. CDR3: CASMGVSDTGELFF. The CDR3 region has the DNA TGCGCCAGCATGGGAGTGTCTGACACCGGGGAGCTGTTTTTT.

The V gene is TRBV7-9, the J gene TRBJ1-2; TRBD1 matches at 7 bases. Germline CDR1 is SEHNR and CDR2 is FQNEAQ (reference sequence). The CDR3 is made up of 15 amino acids. The trim removed 2 bases at V and 5 bases at J, leaving 8 bases unmatched. The CDR3 spells CASSLTTGEYYGYTF. The CDR3 DNA is TGTGCCAGCAGCTTAACCACAGGGGAGTATTATGGCTACACCTTC.

The chain has TRBV18 and TRBJ2-1; maybe TRBD2 (5 bases). Germline loops: CDR1 KGHSH, CDR2 LQKENI. V was clipped by 2 bases and J by 3 bases, with 14 bases between them. The CDR3 consists of 16 residues. The CDR3 loop is CASSPDILAHYNEQFF. The CDR3 nucleotides are TGTGCCAGCTCACCAGATATCCTAGCCCACTACAATGAGCAGTTCTTC.

The rearrangement joins TRBV28 to TRBJ2-3, with D possibly called TRBD1 or TRBD2 (6 bases each). Germline CDR1 reads MDHEN; CDR2 reads SYDVKM. Trimming stripped 8 bases from V and 0 bases from J, with 18 bases between. CDR3 length equals 16 residues. For the CDR3, the DNA is TGTGCCAGCGGTGCTTGGGGGGCGGACAGCACAGATACGCAGTATTTT. Encoded protein: CASGAWGADSTDTQYF.

The CDR3 coding sequence is TGTGCCAGCGGTTCGCGGGGGGGGTACACAGATACGCAGTATTTT. It specifies CASGSRGGYTDTQYF. V and J are TRBV7-9 and TRBJ2-3; TRBD2 matches at 9 bases. The CDR3 length is 15 residues. Germline values: CDR1 SEHNR, CDR2 FQNEAQ (reference sequence). V dropped 8 bases and J dropped 2; count of bases not matched to a gene: 8.

The CDR3 is CATKGLISSEKLFF. CDR3 nucleotides: TGTGCCACCAAGGGACTGATCTCGTCGGAAAAACTGTTTTTT. The rearrangement links TRBV7-9 to TRBJ1-4; possibly TRBD1 for D (5 bases). This CDR3 comprises 14 residues. Germline V gene data show CDR1 as SEHNR and CDR2 as FQNEAQ (reference sequence). The V end was cut by 10 bases, the J end by 8 bases, with 20 bases between.

The rearrangement links TRBV7-6 to TRBJ2-3; 12 positions agree with TRBD2. Per the germline V gene, CDR1 is SGHVS and CDR2 is FNYEAQ. The V gene end was trimmed by 5 bases and the J gene end by 2 bases; junction bases not matched to a gene: 5. The CDR3 consists of 16 residues. CDR3 DNA sequence: TGTGCCAGCAGCAACCGACTAGCGGGGGACACAGATACGCAGTATTTT. Its protein is CASSNRLAGDTDTQYF. The whole variable domain, filled in from reference TRBV7-6 and TRBJ2-3, reads GAGVSQSPRYKVTKRGQDVALRCDPISGHVSLYWYRQALGQGPEFLTYFNYEAQQDKSGLPNDRFSAERPEGSISTLTIQRTEQRDSAMYRCASSNRLAGDTDTQYFGPGTRLTVL.

The V and J genes are TRBV29-1 and TRBJ2-1; 8 bases fit TRBD1. This CDR3 spans 14 amino acids. J gave up 3 bases and V 7 bases, and 8 bases lay outside the gene matches. Germline CDR1 reads SQVTM; CDR2 reads ANQGSEA. CDR3 sequence (DNA): TGCAGCGCCACGACAGGGGAAGACTACAATGAGCAGTTCTTC. Protein: CSATTGEDYNEQFF.

V is TRBV4-1 and J is TRBJ1-6; 8 nucleotides match TRBD1. J lost 14 bases, V lost 0 bases, and 9 bases had no gene match. Germline lookup yields CDR1 MGHRA and CDR2 YSYEKL. There are 15 residues in the CDR3. The CDR3 spells CASSQDRAGGKALHF. CDR3 in DNA: TGCGCCAGCAGCCAAGATAGGGCAGGGGGCAAAGCCCTCCACTTT.

The rearrangement links TRBV14 to TRBJ1-2; D is undetermined. CDR3 size: 15 residues. CDR1 is SGHDN and CDR2 is FVKESK in the germline V gene. Trimming pared 3 bases from V and 8 bases from J, leaving 19 bases between. CDR3 coding DNA: TGTGCCAGCAGCCAGGGTTTTGGGCCAGATCGAGGCTACACCTTC. Translated: CASSQGFGPDRGYTF.